A selection of T cell receptor beta chains follows, all from one sample in a study of blood T cell repertoires in COVID-19. This table comes from immunoSEQ multiplex PCR, and its TCRdb copy is limited to in-frame clones, with some not included. The sample holds under 95,000 clones, more than 75% seen once. Sequencing was done on a sample of peripheral blood. The source of these receptors is a woman older than 75 with acute or convalescent COVID-19. Both conserved end residues are part of each CDR3. D genes are given only for firm matches. Clone size appears in some rows only: once, few, many, or a class for an expanded clone.

clone_size: few
j_call: TRBJ1-1
v_call: TRBV10-2
d_call: TRBD1
cdr3_nt: TGCGCCAGCAGCGACCTACAGGGGATAAATGGAGCTTTCTTT
cdr3_aa: CASSDLQGINGAFF

clone_size: once
j_call: TRBJ2-2
v_call: TRBV10-2
d_call: .
cdr3_nt: TGCGCCAGCGCATCCCGGGACACTAACACCGGGGAGCTGTTTTTT
cdr3_aa: CASASRDTNTGELFF

clone_size: .
j_call: TRBJ1-2
v_call: TRBV28
d_call: .
cdr3_nt: TGTGCCAGCACCCGCCCCCCCAGGGGCGAGAATGGCTACACCTTC
cdr3_aa: CASTRPPRGENGYTF

clone_size: few
j_call: TRBJ2-2
v_call: TRBV24-1
d_call: .
cdr3_nt: TGTGCCACCAGTGATCCGGCCTTCGGGGGGAACACCGGGGAGCTGTTTTTT
cdr3_aa: CATSDPAFGGNTGELFF

clone_size: .
j_call: TRBJ1-1
v_call: TRBV24-1
d_call: .
cdr3_nt: TGTGCCACCAGCGGCCCCCCTTCGGAAGGGGTAACTGAAGCTTTCTTT
cdr3_aa: CATSGPPSEGVTEAFF

clone_size: .
j_call: TRBJ1-5
v_call: TRBV6-1
d_call: .
cdr3_nt: TGTGCCAGCAGTGAGAGCACAGCAAATCAGCCCCAGCATTTT
cdr3_aa: CASSESTANQPQHF

clone_size: .
j_call: TRBJ1-1
v_call: TRBV4-2
d_call: .
cdr3_nt: TGTGCCAGCAGCCAAGACCCCTCAGGGAATGCTGAAGCTTTCTTT
cdr3_aa: CASSQDPSGNAEAFF

clone_size: .
j_call: TRBJ2-7
v_call: TRBV3-1/TRBV3-2
d_call: TRBD2
cdr3_nt: TGTGCCAGCAGCCAAGTCTGGGGCGGGAGAGACTACGAGCAGTACTTC
cdr3_aa: CASSQVWGGRDYEQYF

clone_size: .
j_call: TRBJ2-2
v_call: TRBV10-3
d_call: TRBD2
cdr3_nt: TGTGCCATCGGAGGACTAGTCACGGACACCGGGGAGCTGTTTTTT
cdr3_aa: CAIGGLVTDTGELFF

clone_size: .
j_call: TRBJ1-6
v_call: TRBV6-4
d_call: TRBD1
cdr3_nt: TGTGCCAGCAGTGAGGGGACAGCTAATTCACCCCTCCACTTT
cdr3_aa: CASSEGTANSPLHF

clone_size: few
j_call: TRBJ1-2
v_call: TRBV4-1
d_call: TRBD1
cdr3_nt: TGCGCCAGCAGTCCCGGGACAGGGAACGACTATGGCTACACCTTC
cdr3_aa: CASSPGTGNDYGYTF

clone_size: .
j_call: TRBJ2-1
v_call: TRBV6-5
d_call: TRBD2
cdr3_nt: TGTGCCAGCCAGATGAGCGGGAGCAACAATGAGCAGTTCTTC
cdr3_aa: CASQMSGSNNEQFF

clone_size: .
j_call: TRBJ2-7
v_call: TRBV5-1
d_call: .
cdr3_nt: TGCGCCAGCAGTCCGAGTGGCTACGAGCAGTACTTC
cdr3_aa: CASSPSGYEQYF

clone_size: .
j_call: TRBJ1-5
v_call: TRBV10-3
d_call: .
cdr3_nt: TGTGCCATCAGTCCCAGGGAAGGTCAGCCCCAGCATTTT
cdr3_aa: CAISPREGQPQHF

clone_size: .
j_call: TRBJ2-7
v_call: TRBV19
d_call: TRBD1
cdr3_nt: TGTGCCAGTAGCTCTAGGAACAGGGGGCATTCCTACGAGCAGTACTTC
cdr3_aa: CASSSRNRGHSYEQYF

clone_size: few
j_call: TRBJ2-6
v_call: TRBV9
d_call: .
cdr3_nt: TGTGCCAGCAGGGCCGGCGGGACAGCGGTGTCTGGGGCCAACGTCCTGACTTTC
cdr3_aa: CASRAGGTAVSGANVLTF

clone_size: few
j_call: TRBJ1-1
v_call: TRBV10-3
d_call: TRBD1
cdr3_nt: TGTGCCATCAGACCGGGACAGGGGCGTCAGGTGAACACTGAAGCTTTCTTT
cdr3_aa: CAIRPGQGRQVNTEAFF

clone_size: .
j_call: TRBJ2-1
v_call: TRBV11-3
d_call: TRBD2
cdr3_nt: TGTGCCAGCAGCTTAGAACGTGGGACTAGCGGACCTCATGAGCAGTTCTTC
cdr3_aa: CASSLERGTSGPHEQFF

clone_size: .
j_call: TRBJ1-4
v_call: TRBV20-1
d_call: .
cdr3_nt: TGCAGTGCTAGTGGGGGAGGAACTAATGAAAAACTGTTTTTT
cdr3_aa: CSASGGGTNEKLFF

clone_size: .
j_call: TRBJ2-7
v_call: TRBV7-8
d_call: TRBD1
cdr3_nt: TGTGCCAGCAGCTCAAGCGGGGACAGGGCCCACGAGCAGTACTTC
cdr3_aa: CASSSSGDRAHEQYF

clone_size: .
j_call: TRBJ2-7
v_call: TRBV5-6
d_call: TRBD2
cdr3_nt: TGTGCCAGCAGCTTCCTGGGAGGGAGCCTCTCCTACGAGCAGTACTTC
cdr3_aa: CASSFLGGSLSYEQYF

clone_size: .
j_call: TRBJ1-6
v_call: TRBV6-5
d_call: .
cdr3_nt: TGTGCCAGCAAAGGACAGCAAGGGAATTCACCCCTCCACTTT
cdr3_aa: CASKGQQGNSPLHF

clone_size: .
j_call: TRBJ1-1
v_call: TRBV7-2
d_call: .
cdr3_nt: TGTGCCAGCAGCTTGGTATCCCAGGGTGAAGCTTTCTTT
cdr3_aa: CASSLVSQGEAFF

clone_size: .
j_call: TRBJ1-4
v_call: TRBV11-2
d_call: .
cdr3_nt: TGTGCCAGCAGCTTAACGGGGAATGAAAAACTGTTTTTT
cdr3_aa: CASSLTGNEKLFF

clone_size: .
j_call: TRBJ2-3
v_call: TRBV7-6
d_call: TRBD1
cdr3_nt: TGTGCCAGCAGCTCGGGACAGGCTAGCACAGATACGCAGTATTTT
cdr3_aa: CASSSGQASTDTQYF

clone_size: .
j_call: TRBJ1-4
v_call: TRBV5-4
d_call: .
cdr3_nt: TGTGCCAGCGCGAAGGAACAGAATAATGAAAAACTGTTTTTT
cdr3_aa: CASAKEQNNEKLFF

clone_size: .
j_call: TRBJ1-2
v_call: TRBV5-1
d_call: .
cdr3_nt: TGCGCCAGCAGCTTAGGGGGTTTGGACTATGGCTACACCTTC
cdr3_aa: CASSLGGLDYGYTF

clone_size: .
j_call: TRBJ1-2
v_call: TRBV19
d_call: .
cdr3_nt: TGTGCCAGTAGTATGCGGGGCGACTATGGCTACACCTTC
cdr3_aa: CASSMRGDYGYTF

clone_size: .
j_call: TRBJ1-1
v_call: TRBV28
d_call: .
cdr3_nt: TGTGCCAGCAGTACACGGGGAGGGAGGGAGGCTTTCTTT
cdr3_aa: CASSTRGGREAFF

clone_size: .
j_call: TRBJ2-3
v_call: TRBV27
d_call: .
cdr3_nt: TGTGCCAGCAGTAGCAAAGGGGTAGCAGATACGCAGTATTTT
cdr3_aa: CASSSKGVADTQYF

clone_size: .
j_call: TRBJ2-1
v_call: TRBV24-1
d_call: TRBD1
cdr3_nt: TGTGCCACCAGTGTCGCAGGGGGAAACAATGAGCAGTTCTTC
cdr3_aa: CATSVAGGNNEQFF

clone_size: .
j_call: TRBJ1-1
v_call: TRBV28
d_call: .
cdr3_nt: TGTGCCAGCAGTCTCCTAAACACTGAAGCTTTCTTT
cdr3_aa: CASSLLNTEAFF

clone_size: .
j_call: TRBJ2-4
v_call: TRBV7-2
d_call: TRBD1
cdr3_nt: TGTGCCACGGGACAGGGAAACATTCAGTACTTC
cdr3_aa: CATGQGNIQYF

clone_size: .
j_call: TRBJ2-2
v_call: TRBV5-1
d_call: TRBD2
cdr3_nt: TGCGCCAGCAGCTTGTTTGCGACGGGAGGCGTGGGGCACACAAACACCGGGGAGCTGTTTTTT
cdr3_aa: CASSLFATGGVGHTNTGELFF

clone_size: .
j_call: TRBJ1-4
v_call: TRBV12-3/TRBV12-4
d_call: .
cdr3_nt: TGTGCCAGCAGTCTCCTGACGGAGGAAAAACTGTTTTTT
cdr3_aa: CASSLLTEEKLFF

clone_size: .
j_call: TRBJ1-3
v_call: TRBV6-5
d_call: .
cdr3_nt: TGTGCCAGCAGTCTGGACACGCTATCTGGAAACACCATATATTTT
cdr3_aa: CASSLDTLSGNTIYF

clone_size: .
j_call: TRBJ2-5
v_call: TRBV5-1
d_call: TRBD2
cdr3_nt: TGCGCCAGCAGCTTGTTTCTAGCGGGGGGAGGAGAGACCCAGTACTTC
cdr3_aa: CASSLFLAGGGETQYF

clone_size: .
j_call: TRBJ2-4
v_call: TRBV12-5
d_call: TRBD1
cdr3_nt: TGTGCTAGTGGTTCCCCGACAGGGGAAAGAAACATTCAGTACTTC
cdr3_aa: CASGSPTGERNIQYF

clone_size: .
j_call: TRBJ1-3
v_call: TRBV7-8
d_call: TRBD1
cdr3_nt: TGTGCCAGCAGCTCGGACAGGGTGGGCACCATATATTTT
cdr3_aa: CASSSDRVGTIYF

clone_size: .
j_call: TRBJ1-1
v_call: TRBV3-1/TRBV3-2
d_call: .
cdr3_nt: TGTGCCAGCAGCCAGGCTGGGAACACTGAAGCTTTCTTT
cdr3_aa: CASSQAGNTEAFF

clone_size: .
j_call: TRBJ2-7
v_call: TRBV15
d_call: .
cdr3_nt: TGTGCCACCAGCAGAGATTACTACGAGCAGTACTTC
cdr3_aa: CATSRDYYEQYF

clone_size: .
j_call: TRBJ1-2
v_call: TRBV29-1
d_call: .
cdr3_nt: TGCAGCGTTGAATTAGAGAACTATGGCTACACCTTC
cdr3_aa: CSVELENYGYTF

clone_size: .
j_call: TRBJ2-1
v_call: TRBV7-9
d_call: .
cdr3_nt: TGTGCCAGCAGCTTATCACAGAACAATGAGCAGTTCTTC
cdr3_aa: CASSLSQNNEQFF

clone_size: .
j_call: TRBJ2-7
v_call: TRBV5-4
d_call: TRBD2
cdr3_nt: TGTGCCAGCAGCTTGGGGCGGGGGGGAACCTACGAGCAGTACTTC
cdr3_aa: CASSLGRGGTYEQYF

clone_size: .
j_call: TRBJ1-6
v_call: TRBV19
d_call: .
cdr3_nt: TGTGCCAGTAGTATCGTTCAGGGTGGTTCACCCCTCCACTTT
cdr3_aa: CASSIVQGGSPLHF

clone_size: .
j_call: TRBJ2-5
v_call: TRBV7-8
d_call: TRBD1
cdr3_nt: TGTGCCAGCAGGGATGACAGGGACCTCCAAGAGACCCAGTACTTC
cdr3_aa: CASRDDRDLQETQYF

clone_size: once
j_call: TRBJ1-1
v_call: TRBV4-2
d_call: .
cdr3_nt: TGTGCCAGCAGCCAACAGGAGGGTCTCGGCACTGAAGCTTTCTTT
cdr3_aa: CASSQQEGLGTEAFF